This T cell receptor (beta chain) was sequenced in a study of post-analysis software for immune sequencing data. Across the study: The disease courses covered relapsing-remitting, secondary progressive and progressive-relapsing multiple sclerosis. Study-wide results and limits: Those with multiple sclerosis, the patient group, showed significantly lower normalized Chao1 diversity than controls. About five TRBV segments, including TRBV5-6, TRBV5-1 and TRBV20-1, were more frequent in patients than controls.

The germline V gene has CDR1 LGHNA and CDR2 YNFKEQ. Trimming cost V 5 bases and J 7 bases, with 20 bases left between them. The CDR3 contains 16 residues. Unique molecular identifiers were built into the TCR beta cDNA libraries. TCRdb analysed the PCR reads with MiXCR anew, one entry per CDR3 protein. The profile covers 500,000 to 600,000 distinct CDR3 sequences, with around 47% appearing a single time and 1.5% to 2% taken by the ten largest. Comment on this clonotype: Its specificity is not known.

The sample comprised blood. The chain carries TRBV4-2 and TRBJ2-2; D is perhaps TRBD2 (6 bases). This sequence was found in a girl under 18 with multiple sclerosis. The CDR3 DNA reads as TGTGCCAGCAGCTGGACTGGGACTCCCACCGACGGGGAGCTGTTTTTT. Protein product: CASSWTGTPTDGELFF.